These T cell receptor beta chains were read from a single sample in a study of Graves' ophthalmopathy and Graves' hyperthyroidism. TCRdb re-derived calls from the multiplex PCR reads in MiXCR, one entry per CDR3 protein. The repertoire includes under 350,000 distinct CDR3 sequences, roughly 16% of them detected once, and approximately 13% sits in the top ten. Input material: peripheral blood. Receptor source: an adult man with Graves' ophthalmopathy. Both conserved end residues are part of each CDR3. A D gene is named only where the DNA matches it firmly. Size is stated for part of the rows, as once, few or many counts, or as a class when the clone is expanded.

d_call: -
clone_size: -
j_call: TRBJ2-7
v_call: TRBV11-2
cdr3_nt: TGTGCCAGCAGCTTAGTAGCGGCAGGGGAAAGCCGCGAGCAGTACTTC
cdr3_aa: CASSLVAAGESREQYF

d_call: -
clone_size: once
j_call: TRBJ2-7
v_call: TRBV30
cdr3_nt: TGTGCCTGGAGGGGGAGAGCTGTCTACGAGCAGTACTTC
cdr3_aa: CAWRGRAVYEQYF

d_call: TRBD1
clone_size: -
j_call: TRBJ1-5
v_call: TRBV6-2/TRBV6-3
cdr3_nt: TGTGCCAGCAGTTATCGACAGGCTGGGGGGACAGGGGCCCAGCATTTT
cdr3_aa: CASSYRQAGGTGAQHF

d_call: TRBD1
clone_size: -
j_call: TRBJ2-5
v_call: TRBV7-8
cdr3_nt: TGTGCCAGCAGCTCCCCCTACCGGGACAGACAAGAGACCCAGTACTTC
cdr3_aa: CASSSPYRDRQETQYF

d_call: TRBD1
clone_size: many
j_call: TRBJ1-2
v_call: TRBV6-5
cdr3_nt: TGTGCCAGCACAGCGGCAGGGGGCAGTGGCTACACCTTC
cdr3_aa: CASTAAGGSGYTF

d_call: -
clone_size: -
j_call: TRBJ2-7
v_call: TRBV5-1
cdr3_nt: TGCGCCAGCAGCTTACAGGGCGGCTTCAGCTACGAGCAGTACTTC
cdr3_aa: CASSLQGGFSYEQYF

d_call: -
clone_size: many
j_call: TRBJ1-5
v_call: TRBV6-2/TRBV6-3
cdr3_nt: TGTGCCAGCAGTTTACCGGGGGGGGGCAATCAGCCCCAGCATTTT
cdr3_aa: CASSLPGGGNQPQHF

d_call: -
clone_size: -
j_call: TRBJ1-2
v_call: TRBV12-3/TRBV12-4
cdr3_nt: TGTGCCAGCAGTTTATCCCCGACAGCTGGCTACACCTTC
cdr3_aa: CASSLSPTAGYTF

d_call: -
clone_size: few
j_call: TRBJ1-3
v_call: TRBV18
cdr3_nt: TGTGCCAGCTCACCGTCGCCAGGAGTACCTGGAAACACCATATATTTT
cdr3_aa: CASSPSPGVPGNTIYF

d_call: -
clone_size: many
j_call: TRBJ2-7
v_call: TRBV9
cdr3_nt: TGTGCCAGCAGCGTAGGGTCAGAGCCCACCTACGAGCAGTACTTC
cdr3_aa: CASSVGSEPTYEQYF

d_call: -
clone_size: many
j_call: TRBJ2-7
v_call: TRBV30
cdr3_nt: TGTGCCTGGAGTGCGGGGTTTGGGCAGTACTTC
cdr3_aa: CAWSAGFGQYF

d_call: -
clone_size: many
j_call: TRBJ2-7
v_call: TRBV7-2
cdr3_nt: TGTGCCAGCAGCTTAGTGGGCGACGGAACCTACGAGCAGTACTTC
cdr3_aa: CASSLVGDGTYEQYF

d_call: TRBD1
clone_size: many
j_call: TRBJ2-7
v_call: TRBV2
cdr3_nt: TGTGCCAGCAGTGATAGGACAGGGGGTAGATACGAGCAGTACTTC
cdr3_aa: CASSDRTGGRYEQYF

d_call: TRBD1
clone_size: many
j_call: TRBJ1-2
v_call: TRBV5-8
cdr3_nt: TGTGCCAGCAGCTTCAGGGGGCACGGCTACACCTTC
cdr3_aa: CASSFRGHGYTF

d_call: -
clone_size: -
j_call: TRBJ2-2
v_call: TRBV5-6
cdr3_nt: TGTGCCAGCAGCTGGGGTATGAACACCGGGGAGCTGTTTTTT
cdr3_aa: CASSWGMNTGELFF

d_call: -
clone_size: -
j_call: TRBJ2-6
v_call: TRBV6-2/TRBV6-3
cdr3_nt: TGTGCCAGCAGTTACCTGACAGGAACCAGCTCTGGGGCCAACGTCCTGACTTTC
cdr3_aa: CASSYLTGTSSGANVLTF

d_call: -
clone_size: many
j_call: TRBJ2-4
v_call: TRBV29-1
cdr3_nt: TGCAGCGTTGAAGTTAAGGGGGACATTCAGTACTTC
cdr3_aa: CSVEVKGDIQYF

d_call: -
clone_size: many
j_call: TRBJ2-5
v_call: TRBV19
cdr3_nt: TGTGCCAGTAGTACGGACTCCGTAGAGACCCAGTACTTC
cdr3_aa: CASSTDSVETQYF